The rows below give T cell receptor beta chains drawn from one sample of a study of control samples from healthy donors and cancer patients. Measured with immunoSEQ multiplex PCR; TCRdb has only the in-frame clones, and not every one. The table shows over 100,000 clones, with 90% occurring only once. The sequenced material came from blood. The receptors originated from a human donor in good health. The donor label of this sample is uncertain. Both conserved end residues are part of each CDR3. The D gene is left open where the match is weak. Where a row states a size, it is once, few, many or the class of an expanded clone; other rows omit it.

v_call,clone_size,d_call,j_call,cdr3_nt,cdr3_aa
TRBV2,-,-,TRBJ2-7,TGTGCCAGCAGTGAAACGCGTGACGAGCAGTACTTC,CASSETRDEQYF
TRBV11-2,-,-,TRBJ1-6,TGTGCCAGCAGCTTAGTAGGGAGTGTGGTCAGGAATTCACCCCTCCACTTT,CASSLVGSVVRNSPLHF
TRBV20-1,-,-,TRBJ1-2,TGCAGTGCTAGTCGTGCAGGGGTTTTCTATGGCTACACCTTC,CSASRAGVFYGYTF
TRBV19,-,-,TRBJ2-3,TGTGCCAGTAGTATTCTCCCGAGGGGCGGCACAGATACGCAGTATTTT,CASSILPRGGTDTQYF
TRBV9,-,-,TRBJ1-2,TGTGCCAGCAGCGAGCGGACGGGGGCTGGTGGCTACACCTTC,CASSERTGAGGYTF
TRBV7-8,-,-,TRBJ1-6,TGTGCCAGCAGCTCCCCAGGGACACTAGGCGATTCACCCCTCCACTTT,CASSSPGTLGDSPLHF
TRBV2,-,-,TRBJ1-1,TGTGCCAGCAGTGAGATGGCGTTTGGGGGTGGGGAGGCTTTCTTT,CASSEMAFGGGEAFF
TRBV6-1,-,-,TRBJ2-3,TGTGCCAGCAGTGAAGGGAGGGATTGGGCTACGCAGTATTTT,CASSEGRDWATQYF
TRBV11-3,once,-,TRBJ2-1,TGTGCCAGCAGCTTAGATCGCATCACCAATGAGCAGTTCTTC,CASSLDRITNEQFF
TRBV6-5,-,-,TRBJ2-3,TGTGCCAGCAGTTCCCAATTAAGCCCCGATACGCAGTATTTT,CASSSQLSPDTQYF
TRBV11-2,-,-,TRBJ2-2,TGTGCCAGCAGCTTAGGACCCGGGTTGAACACCGGGGAGCTGTTTTTT,CASSLGPGLNTGELFF
TRBV6-6,-,TRBD2,TRBJ2-1,TGTGCCACTAGCGGGGGGTCCTACAATGAGCAGTTCTTC,CATSGGSYNEQFF
TRBV14,-,-,TRBJ2-2,TGTGCCAGCAGCATGGGCCCCGGGAAGGTTAACACCGGGGAGCTGTTTTTT,CASSMGPGKVNTGELFF
TRBV11-2,-,TRBD1,TRBJ1-5,TGTGCCAGCAGCTCCGGGACAGTCTCAAATCAGCCCCAGCATTTT,CASSSGTVSNQPQHF
TRBV28,-,-,TRBJ1-2,TGTGCCAGCAGTGGCGGCTCCCGGGACTATGGCTACACCTTC,CASSGGSRDYGYTF
TRBV9,once,-,TRBJ1-5,TGTGCCAGCGGGGATGGGCGTTATCAGCCCCAGCATTTT,CASGDGRYQPQHF
TRBV28,-,TRBD2,TRBJ2-5,TGTGCCAGCAGTTCACCGGGACTATCTGAGGAGACCCAGTACTTC,CASSSPGLSEETQYF
TRBV7-9,-,TRBD1,TRBJ1-5,TGTGCCAGCAGCCAGGGGGTCAAGCAGCCCCAGCATTTT,CASSQGVKQPQHF
TRBV5-1,once,TRBD1,TRBJ1-4,TGCGCCAGCAGCAAGGACCCACAGGGGCCAAATGAAAAACTGTTTTTT,CASSKDPQGPNEKLFF
TRBV6-6,-,TRBD1,TRBJ1-5,TGTGCCAGCACCGTACAGGGGATGGAGCGGCCCCAGCATTTT,CASTVQGMERPQHF
TRBV6-1,-,-,TRBJ1-6,TGTGCCAGCAGTGATGTGGGGGCTTCACCCCTCCACTTT,CASSDVGASPLHF
TRBV6-4,-,TRBD1,TRBJ2-1,TGTGCCAGCAGTGACTCGGGGACAGAACTTCTCAGTGAGCAGTTCTTC,CASSDSGTELLSEQFF
TRBV24-1,-,TRBD2,TRBJ2-1,TGTGCCACAAGGGGGACTAGCGGGGGCAATGAGCAGTTCTTC,CATRGTSGGNEQFF
TRBV5-8,-,-,TRBJ1-3,TGTGCCAGCAGCTTAAGGGGAAACACCATATATTTT,CASSLRGNTIYF
TRBV28,-,-,TRBJ1-2,TGTGCCAGCGGGAACTACTATGGCTACACCTTC,CASGNYYGYTF
TRBV5-1,-,-,TRBJ1-1,TGCGCCAGCAGCTTTTCCGGTAGAGGGTATGAAGCTTTCTTT,CASSFSGRGYEAFF
TRBV23-1,-,-,TRBJ1-2,TGCGCCAGCAGTCAGGTACAGGTTTGTGGCTACACCTTC,CASSQVQVCGYTF
TRBV11-2,-,-,TRBJ2-7,TGTGCCAGCAGCTTAGGGTCAGCTCGGGAGCAGTACTTC,CASSLGSAREQYF
TRBV6-6,-,-,TRBJ1-5,TGTGCCAGCAGTTACTCGGCTCAGGGCCGTCAGCCCCAGCATTTT,CASSYSAQGRQPQHF
TRBV6-6,-,-,TRBJ2-3,TGTGCCAGCAGCAAAGGGGTTTATACAGATACGCAGTATTTT,CASSKGVYTDTQYF
TRBV18,-,TRBD1,TRBJ1-1,TGTGCCAGCTCACCAGGAGCAGGGGGATCGAACACTGAAGCTTTCTTT,CASSPGAGGSNTEAFF
TRBV6-1,-,-,TRBJ1-4,TGTGCCAGCAGTGCTAGACAGGCTGCAACTAATGAAAAACTGTTTTTT,CASSARQAATNEKLFF
TRBV27,-,-,TRBJ1-2,TGTGCCAGCAGTCCCCCCGGGACGGCTGGCTACACCTTC,CASSPPGTAGYTF
TRBV25-1,-,TRBD1,TRBJ1-3,TGTGCCAGCTCGAACAGGGGGAATGACGGAAACACCATATATTTT,CASSNRGNDGNTIYF
TRBV7-2,few,TRBD2,TRBJ2-3,TGTGCCAGCAGCTTGGGACTAGCGGGAATAACAGATACGCAGTATTTT,CASSLGLAGITDTQYF
TRBV11-2,-,-,TRBJ1-2,TGTGCCAGCAGCTTAGCAGGGCAGGCATATGGCTACACCTTC,CASSLAGQAYGYTF
TRBV4-1,once,-,TRBJ1-6,TGCGCCAGCAGCCAAGATATCCCGGCGCCGGGCTCCTATAATTCACCCCTCCACTTT,CASSQDIPAPGSYNSPLHF
TRBV3-1/TRBV3-2,once,-,TRBJ2-6,TGTGCCAGCAGTCTAAGATGGACGGCGTCTGGGGCCAACGTCCTGACTTTC,CASSLRWTASGANVLTF
TRBV24-1,once,-,TRBJ1-2,TGTGCCACCAGTGACGGTCTACAGGGCTATGGCTACACCTTC,CATSDGLQGYGYTF
TRBV6-5,-,TRBD2,TRBJ2-1,TGTGCCAGCAGTCCCCGGGTAGCGGGGACTGAGCAGTTCTTC,CASSPRVAGTEQFF
TRBV6-4,-,-,TRBJ1-6,TGTGCCAGCAGTAGCAAAGATAATTCACCCCTCCACTTT,CASSSKDNSPLHF
TRBV4-1,-,-,TRBJ2-5,TGCGCCAGCAGCCAAGACCCCACACGCCAAGAGACCCAGTACTTC,CASSQDPTRQETQYF
TRBV2,-,-,TRBJ2-1,TGTGCCAGCAGTCGGGCGTCACAGTACAATGAGCAGTTCTTC,CASSRASQYNEQFF
TRBV7-9,few,-,TRBJ1-5,TGTGCCAGCAGCTTCCAAGGGAATAATCAGCCCCAGCATTTT,CASSFQGNNQPQHF
TRBV19,-,-,TRBJ1-2,TGTGCCAGTAGCTTCCCCCAAAATGCAGCGACGAAACACTATGGCTACACCTTC,CASSFPQNAATKHYGYTF
TRBV10-2,-,-,TRBJ1-1,TGCGCCAGCAGTCTCGGGGCTTTGAACACTGAAGCTTTCTTT,CASSLGALNTEAFF
TRBV19,-,TRBD1,TRBJ1-1,TGTGCCAGTACCTTAATGACAGGGATTAACACTGAAGCTTTCTTT,CASTLMTGINTEAFF